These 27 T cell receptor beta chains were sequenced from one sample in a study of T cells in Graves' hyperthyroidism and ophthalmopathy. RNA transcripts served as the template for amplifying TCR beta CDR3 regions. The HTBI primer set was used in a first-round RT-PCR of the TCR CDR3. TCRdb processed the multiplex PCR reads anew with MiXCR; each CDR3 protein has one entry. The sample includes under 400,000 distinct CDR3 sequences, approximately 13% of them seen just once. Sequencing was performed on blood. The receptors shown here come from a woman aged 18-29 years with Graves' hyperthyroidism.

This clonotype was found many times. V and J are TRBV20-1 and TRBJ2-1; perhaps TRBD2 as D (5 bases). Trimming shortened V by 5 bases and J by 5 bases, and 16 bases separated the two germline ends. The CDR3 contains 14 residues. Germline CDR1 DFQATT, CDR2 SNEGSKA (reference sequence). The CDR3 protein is CSAPRPAGHNEQFF. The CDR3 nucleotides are TGCAGTGCTCCACGCCCGGCGGGCCACAATGAGCAGTTCTTC.

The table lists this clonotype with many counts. CDR3 DNA sequence: TGTGCCAGCAGCCAAGCGGGCTCTAGCGGGCGCTACGAGCAGTACTTC. Protein product: CASSQAGSSGRYEQYF. J is TRBJ2-7 and V is TRBV14, with 8 positions matching TRBD2. Germline values: CDR1 SGHDN, CDR2 FVKESK. Trimming took 1 base from V and 3 from J; bases not matched to a gene: 8. The CDR3 runs to 16 residues.

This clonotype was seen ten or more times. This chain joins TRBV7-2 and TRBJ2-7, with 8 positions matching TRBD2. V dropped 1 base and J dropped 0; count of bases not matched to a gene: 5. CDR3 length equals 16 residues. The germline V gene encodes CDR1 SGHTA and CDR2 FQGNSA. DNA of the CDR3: TGTGCCAGCAGCTTAGGCGAGACTAGCGTCTCCTACGAGCAGTACTTC. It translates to CASSLGETSVSYEQYF.

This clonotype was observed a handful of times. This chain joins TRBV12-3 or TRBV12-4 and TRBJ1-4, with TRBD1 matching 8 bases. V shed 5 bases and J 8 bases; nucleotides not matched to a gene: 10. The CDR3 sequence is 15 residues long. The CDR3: CASSRAGQGGEKLFF. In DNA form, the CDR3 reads TGTGCCAGCAGTCGAGCAGGACAGGGTGGGGAAAAACTGTTTTTT.

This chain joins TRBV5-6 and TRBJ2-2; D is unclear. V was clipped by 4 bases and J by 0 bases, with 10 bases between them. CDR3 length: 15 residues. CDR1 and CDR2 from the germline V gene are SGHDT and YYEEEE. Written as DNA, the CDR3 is TGTGCCAGCAGCCCCATGGCGGCGAACACCGGGGAGCTGTTTTTT. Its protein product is CASSPMAANTGELFF.

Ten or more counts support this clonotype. CDR3 residues: CASSVEEGPYYEQYF. The CDR3 nucleotides read TGTGCCAGCAGCGTAGAGGAGGGGCCCTACTACGAGCAGTACTTC. V is TRBV9 and J is TRBJ2-7; D is possibly TRBD2 (6 bases). CDR3 length: 15 residues. The germline gives CDR1 SGDLS, CDR2 YYNGEE. With 0 bases removed from V and 3 bases from J, the gap between germline ends came to 13 bases.

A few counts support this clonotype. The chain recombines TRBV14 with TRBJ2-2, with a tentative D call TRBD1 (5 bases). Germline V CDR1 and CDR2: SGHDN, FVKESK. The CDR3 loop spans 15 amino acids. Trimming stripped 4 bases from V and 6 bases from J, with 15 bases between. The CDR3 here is CASSPPGTTAGELFF. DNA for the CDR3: TGTGCCAGCAGCCCCCCTGGAACGACAGCCGGGGAGCTGTTTTTT.

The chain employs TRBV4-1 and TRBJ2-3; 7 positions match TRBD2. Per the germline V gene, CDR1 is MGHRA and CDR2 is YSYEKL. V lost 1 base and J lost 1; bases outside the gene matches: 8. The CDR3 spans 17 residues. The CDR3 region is CASSQAGRARGTDTQYF. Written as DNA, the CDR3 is TGCGCCAGCAGCCAAGCTGGGAGGGCCCGAGGCACAGATACGCAGTATTTT.

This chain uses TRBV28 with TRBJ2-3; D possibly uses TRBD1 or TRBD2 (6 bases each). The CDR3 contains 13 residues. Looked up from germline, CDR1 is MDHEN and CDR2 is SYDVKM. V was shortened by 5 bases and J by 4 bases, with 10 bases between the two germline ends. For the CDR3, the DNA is TGTGCCAGCAGTACTGGGGGGCCAGATACGCAGTATTTT. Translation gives CASSTGGPDTQYF.

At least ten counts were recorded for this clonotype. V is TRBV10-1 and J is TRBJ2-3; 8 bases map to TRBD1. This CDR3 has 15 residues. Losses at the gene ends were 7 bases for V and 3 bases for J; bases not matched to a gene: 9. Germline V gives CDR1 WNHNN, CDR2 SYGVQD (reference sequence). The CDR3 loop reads CASITDREGTDTQYF. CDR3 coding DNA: TGCGCCAGCATCACGGACAGGGAAGGTACAGATACGCAGTATTTT.

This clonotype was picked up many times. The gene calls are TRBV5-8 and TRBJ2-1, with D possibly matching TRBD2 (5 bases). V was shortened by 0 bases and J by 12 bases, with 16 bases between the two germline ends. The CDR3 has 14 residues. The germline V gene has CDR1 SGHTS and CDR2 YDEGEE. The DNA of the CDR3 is TGTGCCAGCAGCTTGGGATGGAGCGGCCGATCGCAGTTCTTC. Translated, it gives CASSLGWSGRSQFF.

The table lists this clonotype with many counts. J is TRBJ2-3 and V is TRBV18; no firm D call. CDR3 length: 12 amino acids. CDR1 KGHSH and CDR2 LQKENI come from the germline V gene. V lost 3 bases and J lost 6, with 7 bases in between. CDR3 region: CASSPLRDTQYF. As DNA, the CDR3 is TGTGCCAGCTCACCCCTTAGGGATACGCAGTATTTT. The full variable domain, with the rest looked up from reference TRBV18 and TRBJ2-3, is NAGVMQNPRHLVRRRGQEARLRCSPMKGHSHVYWYRQLPEEGLKFMVYLQKENIIDESGMPKERFSAEFPKEGPSILRIQQVVRGDSAAYFCASSPLRDTQYFGPGTRLTVL.

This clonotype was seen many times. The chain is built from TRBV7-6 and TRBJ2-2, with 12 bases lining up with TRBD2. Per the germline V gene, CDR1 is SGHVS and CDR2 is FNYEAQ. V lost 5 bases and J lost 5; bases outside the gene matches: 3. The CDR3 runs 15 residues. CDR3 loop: CASSRTSGKTGELFF. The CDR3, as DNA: TGTGCCAGCAGCCGGACTAGCGGGAAAACCGGGGAGCTGTTTTTT.

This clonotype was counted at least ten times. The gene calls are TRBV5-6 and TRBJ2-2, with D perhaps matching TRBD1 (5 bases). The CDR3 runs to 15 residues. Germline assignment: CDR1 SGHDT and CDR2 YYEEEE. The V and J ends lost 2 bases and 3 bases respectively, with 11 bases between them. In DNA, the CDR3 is TGTGCCAGCAGCTTAGAGTCAGGGTACACCGGGGAGCTGTTTTTT. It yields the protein CASSLESGYTGELFF.

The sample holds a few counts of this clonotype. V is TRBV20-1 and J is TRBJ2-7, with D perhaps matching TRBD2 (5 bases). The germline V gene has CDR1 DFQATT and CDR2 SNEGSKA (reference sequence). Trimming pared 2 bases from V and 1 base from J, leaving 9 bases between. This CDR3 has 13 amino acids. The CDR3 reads CSARRAESYEQYF. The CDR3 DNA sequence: TGCAGTGCTAGAAGAGCGGAGTCCTACGAGCAGTACTTC.

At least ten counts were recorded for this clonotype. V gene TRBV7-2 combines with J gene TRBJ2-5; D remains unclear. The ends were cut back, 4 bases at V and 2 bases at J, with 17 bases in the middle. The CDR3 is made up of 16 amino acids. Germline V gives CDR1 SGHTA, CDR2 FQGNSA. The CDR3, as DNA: TGTGCCAGCAGCTCCCTCCTTATCGAATGGCAAGAGACCCAGTACTTC. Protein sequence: CASSSLLIEWQETQYF.

The CDR3 DNA is TGCAGTGCCCCGGTCCGGGGCAGCTCCTATAATTCACCCCTCCACTTT. Encoded protein: CSAPVRGSSYNSPLHF. This chain joins TRBV20-1 and TRBJ1-6, with TRBD1 as a possible D gene (5 bases). The CDR3 runs to 16 residues. Trimming removed 6 bases at V and 0 bases at J, with 15 bases between. Germline CDR1 is DFQATT and CDR2 is SNEGSKA (reference sequence).

CDR3 sequence (DNA): TGCGCCAGCAGCGGGGCATTGGTCGGAGACACTGAAGCTTTCTTT. As protein: CASSGALVGDTEAFF. The genes are TRBV5-1 and TRBJ1-1, with a tentative D call TRBD1 (5 bases). The V end lost 4 bases, the J end lost 3 bases, and 16 bases lay between the germline ends. Germline V gene sequence: CDR1 SGHRS, CDR2 YFSETQ. The CDR3 contains 15 residues.

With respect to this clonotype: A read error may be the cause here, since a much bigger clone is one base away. This CDR3 reads CASSSLPGLMGAYTPYGQYF. The DNA of the CDR3 is TGTGCCAGCAGTTCCCTACCGGGACTAATGGGAGCTTATACCCCATACGGGCAGTACTTC. V usage is TRBV27 and J usage is TRBJ2-7, with 7 bases aligning to TRBD2. Germline V gene lookup returns CDR1 MNHEY and CDR2 SMNVEV (reference sequence). There are 20 residues in the CDR3.

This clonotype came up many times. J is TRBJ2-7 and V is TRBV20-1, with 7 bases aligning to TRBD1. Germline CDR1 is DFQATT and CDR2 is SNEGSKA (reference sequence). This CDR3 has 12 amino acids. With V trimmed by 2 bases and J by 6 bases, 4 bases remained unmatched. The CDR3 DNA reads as TGCAGTGCTAGAAAGGGGGCTCGCGAGCAGTACTTC. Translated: CSARKGAREQYF.

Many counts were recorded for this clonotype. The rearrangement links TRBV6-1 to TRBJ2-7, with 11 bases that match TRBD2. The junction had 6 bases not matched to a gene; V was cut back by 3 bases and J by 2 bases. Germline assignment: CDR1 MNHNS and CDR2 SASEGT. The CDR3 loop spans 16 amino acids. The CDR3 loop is CASSDPLAGGTYEQYF. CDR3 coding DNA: TGTGCCAGCAGTGACCCCCTAGCGGGAGGAACCTACGAGCAGTACTTC.

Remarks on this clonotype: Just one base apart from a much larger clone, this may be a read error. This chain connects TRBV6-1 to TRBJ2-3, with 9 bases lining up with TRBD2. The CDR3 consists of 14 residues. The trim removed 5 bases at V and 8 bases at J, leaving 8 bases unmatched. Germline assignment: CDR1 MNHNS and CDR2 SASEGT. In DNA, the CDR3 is TGTGCCAGCAGTAAGCGACTAGCGGCAGGTACGCAGTATTTT. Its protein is CASSKRLAAGTQYF.

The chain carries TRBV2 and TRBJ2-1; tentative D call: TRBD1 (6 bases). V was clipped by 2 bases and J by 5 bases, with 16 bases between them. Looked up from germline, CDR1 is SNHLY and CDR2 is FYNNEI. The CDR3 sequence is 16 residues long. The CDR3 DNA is TGTGCCAGCAGTGAATTGGCACAGGGCAGCAACAATGAGCAGTTCTTC. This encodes CASSELAQGSNNEQFF.

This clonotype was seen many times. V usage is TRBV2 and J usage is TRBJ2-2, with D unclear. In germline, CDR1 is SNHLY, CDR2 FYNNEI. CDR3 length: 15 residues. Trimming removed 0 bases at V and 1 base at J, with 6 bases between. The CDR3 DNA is TGTGCCAGCAGTGAAGCCCGTCTGAACACCGGGGAGCTGTTTTTT. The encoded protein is CASSEARLNTGELFF.

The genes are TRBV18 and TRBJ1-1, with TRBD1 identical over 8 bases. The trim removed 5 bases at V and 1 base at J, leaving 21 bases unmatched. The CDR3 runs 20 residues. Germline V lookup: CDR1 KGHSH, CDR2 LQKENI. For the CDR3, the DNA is TGTGCCAGCTCATTAAGGACAGGGAATGTACCCTTCAATACGAACACTGAAGCTTTCTTT. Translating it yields CASSLRTGNVPFNTNTEAFF.

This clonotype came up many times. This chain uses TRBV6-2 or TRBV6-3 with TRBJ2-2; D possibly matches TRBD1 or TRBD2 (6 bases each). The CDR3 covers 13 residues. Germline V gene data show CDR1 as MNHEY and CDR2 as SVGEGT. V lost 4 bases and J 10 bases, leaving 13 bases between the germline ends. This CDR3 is CASSSRGRPELFF. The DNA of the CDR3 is TGTGCCAGCAGTTCCCGGGGGCGACCGGAGCTGTTTTTT.

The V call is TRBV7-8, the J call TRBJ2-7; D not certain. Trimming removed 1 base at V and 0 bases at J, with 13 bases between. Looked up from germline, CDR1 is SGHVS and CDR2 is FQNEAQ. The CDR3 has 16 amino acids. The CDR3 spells CASSLEFADHSYEQYF. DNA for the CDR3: TGTGCCAGCAGCTTAGAGTTCGCCGATCACTCCTACGAGCAGTACTTC.